This passage covers 8 T cell receptor beta chains from one sample sequenced in a study of human T cells and chemical hapten exposure. Time point meaning: patch test 2, 6 weeks after DPC sensitization. As to treatment: therapeutic diphenylcyclopropenone sensitization with weekly scalp DPC. Total RNA came from unfractionated whole blood. TCRdb re-called the RACE reads through MiXCR, storing one row per CDR3 protein. The sample consists of roughly 43,000 distinct CDR3 sequences, 9.6% of them appearing once. The sequenced sample was whole blood, obtained in connection with sensitization to the hapten diphenylcyclopropenone (DPC). The receptor set was obtained from a woman in her thirties with alopecia areata. Some clones in this sample may be carry-over from other donors' samples.

This clonotype was observed a few times. The chain links TRBV7-2 to TRBJ2-3; 8 positions match TRBD2. The CDR3 loop spans 15 amino acids. V lost 5 bases, J lost 1 base, and 5 bases stayed unmatched. The germline gives CDR1 SGHTA, CDR2 FQGNSA. The CDR3 DNA sequence: TGTGCCAGCAGCACAAACGGGGGGGGCACAGATACGCAGTATTTT. Translating gives CASSTNGGGTDTQYF.

A few counts support this clonotype. The V gene is TRBV5-1, the J gene TRBJ2-7, with D hard to call. The CDR3 has 16 amino acids. Trimming removed 0 bases at V and 1 base at J, with 14 bases between. Germline CDR1 SGHRS, CDR2 YFSETQ. CDR3 in amino acids: CASSLGGDLGSYEQYF. The CDR3 bases are TGCGCCAGCAGCTTGGGAGGCGACCTAGGGTCCTACGAGCAGTACTTC.

This chain connects TRBV29-1 to TRBJ2-7, with D maybe TRBD2 (5 bases). The CDR3 extends over 12 amino acids. Germline-derived CDR1 and CDR2 are SQVTM and ANQGSEA. Trimming removed 4 bases at V and 3 bases at J, with 10 bases between. The CDR3 sequence is CSVVTEGYEQYF. The CDR3 nucleotides are TGCAGCGTTGTTACAGAGGGCTACGAGCAGTACTTC.

This clonotype has more than one count but fewer than ten. This chain connects TRBV10-2 to TRBJ1-5, with TRBD1 matching over 8 bases. The germline CDR1 and CDR2 sequences are WSHSY and SAAADI. This CDR3 is 17 amino acids long. Germline trimming cut 6 bases from V and 0 bases from J; bases unmatched to any gene: 10. In DNA form, the CDR3 reads TGCGCCAGCAGCCCAATACAGGGGGTTTATAGCAATCAGCCCCAGCATTTT. Its translation: CASSPIQGVYSNQPQHF.

This clonotype was seen many times. The chain carries TRBV2 and TRBJ1-4, with D possibly TRBD1 on 5 matching bases. This CDR3 has 14 residues. Looked up from germline, CDR1 is SNHLY and CDR2 is FYNNEI. V gave up 2 bases and J gave up 4 bases, with 8 bases separating them. CDR3 nucleotide sequence: TGTGCCAGCAGTGAATTGACAGTTAATGAAAAACTGTTTTTT. Translated, it gives CASSELTVNEKLFF. Together with reference TRBV2 and TRBJ1-4, the CDR3 gives the full variable domain: EPEVTQTPSHQVTQMGQEVILRCVPISNHLYFYWYRQILGQKVEFLVSFYNNEISEKSEIFDDQFSVERPDGSNFTLKIRSTKLEDSAMYFCASSELTVNEKLFFGSGTQLSVL.

This clonotype was counted only a few times. The chain combines TRBV12-3 or TRBV12-4 with TRBJ1-1; D remains ambiguous. Trimming left V 7 bases short and J 1 base short, with 13 bases between. This CDR3 contains 14 residues. CDR3 bases: TGTGCCAGCACCCTGGGCAGTCCGAACACTGAAGCTTTCTTT. Protein: CASTLGSPNTEAFF.

Of note for this clonotype: A read error is possible here, since a much larger clone lies one base away. This chain uses TRBV28 with TRBJ1-3; the D is unclear. The V gene lost 4 bases and the J gene lost 2 bases, with 9 bases spanning the gap. Germline V gene lookup returns CDR1 MDHEN and CDR2 SYDVKM. This CDR3 is 14 amino acids long. The CDR3 region is CASSSRNPGNTIYF. As DNA, the CDR3 is TGTGCCAGCAGTTCCCGGAATCCTGGAAACACCATATATTTT.

The J gene is TRBJ1-5, the V gene TRBV12-3 or TRBV12-4, with D unresolved. V dropped 5 bases and J dropped 2 bases, with 7 bases sitting between them. The CDR3 extends over 13 amino acids. CDR3 bases: TGTGCCAGCAGTGCGGACGGCAATCAGCCCCAGCATTTT. Its translation is CASSADGNQPQHF.